A selection of T cell receptor beta chains follows, all from one sample in a study of shared clonotypes between healthy human individuals. TCRdb keeps only in-frame clones here, not all; method: immunoSEQ multiplex PCR. The sample yields about 580,000 clones, roughly 98% seen once. Sequencing was carried out using naive CD8+ T cells sorted from blood. The source is a man aged 25 to 40 in good health. The CDR3 runs from the conserved cysteine through the conserved F or W. The D gene is left open where the match is weak. Expanded clones get a size class; other rows say once, few or many, or leave the size out.

clone_size j_call d_call v_call cdr3_aa cdr3_nt
NA TRBJ2-1 TRBD1 TRBV6-5 CASSSWDRGDEQFF TGTGCCAGCAGTTCTTGGGACAGGGGTGATGAGCAGTTCTTC
NA TRBJ2-2 TRBD2 TRBV4-1 CASSQDESGANTGELFF TGCGCCAGCAGCCAAGATGAGAGCGGGGCGAACACCGGGGAGCTGTTTTTT
NA TRBJ2-7 TRBD1 TRBV7-9 CATDTSGTGFGEQYF TGTGCCACTGATACATCCGGGACAGGGTTTGGCGAGCAGTACTTC
NA TRBJ1-5 NA TRBV19 CASSTPTGFGQPQHF TGTGCCAGTAGTACCCCCACAGGGTTCGGGCAGCCCCAGCATTTT
NA TRBJ2-1 TRBD1 TRBV25-1 CASSEYGGQGAYNEQFF TGTGCCAGCAGTGAATATGGGGGACAGGGCGCCTACAATGAGCAGTTCTTC
NA TRBJ1-2 NA TRBV9 CASSDFLNYGYTF TGTGCCAGCAGCGACTTTCTTAACTATGGCTACACCTTC
NA TRBJ2-1 NA TRBV2 CASSEWQAYNEQFF TGTGCCAGCAGTGAGTGGCAGGCCTACAATGAGCAGTTCTTC
NA TRBJ2-3 TRBD2 TRBV5-4 CASSRETSGSTDTQYF TGTGCCAGCAGCCGAGAGACTAGCGGGAGCACAGATACGCAGTATTTT
NA TRBJ1-4 NA TRBV4-3 CASSQDRGANEKLFF TGCGCCAGCAGCCAAGATCGGGGAGCTAATGAAAAACTGTTTTTT
NA TRBJ2-3 TRBD1 TRBV11-1 CASSLVTTGDTDTQYF TGTGCCAGCAGCTTAGTTACGACAGGGGACACAGATACGCAGTATTTT
NA TRBJ2-7 NA TRBV5-4 CASSPGTGSYEQYF TGTGCCAGCAGCCCAGGGACTGGGTCCTACGAGCAGTACTTC
NA TRBJ2-7 NA TRBV28 CASSCLDRCEQYF TGTGCCAGCAGTTGTCTAGACCGCTGCGAGCAGTACTTC
NA TRBJ2-3 NA TRBV2 CASSEGPLNTQYF TGTGCCAGCAGTGAAGGCCCACTTAATACGCAGTATTTT
NA TRBJ2-5 NA TRBV30 CAWSSGYQETQYF TGTGCCTGGAGTTCGGGGTACCAAGAGACCCAGTACTTC
NA TRBJ1-1 TRBD1 TRBV4-3 CASSRGTGAGDTEAFF TGCGCCAGCAGCCGCGGGACAGGGGCAGGGGACACTGAAGCTTTCTTT
NA TRBJ2-3 TRBD1 TRBV27 CASSLSLLRGPDTQYF TGTGCCAGCAGTTTATCCCTCCTCAGGGGGCCAGATACGCAGTATTTT
NA TRBJ1-1 NA TRBV5-4 CASSLWSTTEAFF TGTGCCAGCAGCCTCTGGTCGACTACTGAAGCTTTCTTT
NA TRBJ1-5 NA TRBV7-6 CASSTAWGGQPQHF TGTGCCAGCAGCACGGCTTGGGGAGGTCAGCCCCAGCATTTT
NA TRBJ2-2 NA TRBV28 CASSSFVYRDKNTGELFF TGTGCCAGCAGCTCTTTTGTTTACCGGGACAAGAACACCGGGGAGCTGTTTTTT
NA TRBJ2-7 TRBD2 TRBV27 CASSLSPLAGHYEQYF TGTGCCAGCAGTTTATCCCCGCTAGCGGGACACTACGAGCAGTACTTC
NA TRBJ1-5 NA TRBV19 CARVFVQPQHF TGTGCCAGGGTTTTCGTACAGCCCCAGCATTTT
NA TRBJ2-7 NA TRBV7-6 CASSLAGAPGYEQYF TGTGCCAGCAGCTTAGCGGGGGCGCCCGGCTACGAGCAGTACTTC
NA TRBJ2-2 NA TRBV5-5 CASSLAWSIANTGELFF TGTGCCAGCAGCTTGGCTTGGTCTATCGCGAACACCGGGGAGCTGTTTTTT
NA TRBJ2-1 NA TRBV29-1 CSVERENYNEQFF TGCAGCGTTGAACGGGAGAACTACAATGAGCAGTTCTTC
NA TRBJ2-1 TRBD2 TRBV7-9 CASSFHTSGTYNEQFF TGTGCCAGCAGCTTCCACACTAGCGGGACCTACAATGAGCAGTTCTTC
NA TRBJ2-7 TRBD1 TRBV6-6 CASREDRERYEQYF TGTGCCAGCAGGGAAGACAGGGAACGCTACGAGCAGTACTTC
NA TRBJ1-5 NA TRBV27 CASRSGNQPQHF TGTGCCAGCAGGTCAGGGAATCAGCCCCAGCATTTT
NA TRBJ2-7 NA TRBV28 CASSGTSYEQYF TGTGCCAGCAGTGGGACATCCTACGAGCAGTACTTC
NA TRBJ1-2 NA TRBV2 CASLGTNYGYTF TGTGCCAGTCTTGGGACTAACTATGGCTACACCTTC
NA TRBJ2-5 TRBD2 TRBV7-3 CASSSSGSVETQYF TGTGCCAGCAGCTCTAGCGGGAGCGTAGAGACCCAGTACTTC
NA TRBJ2-4 NA TRBV11-2 CASSLGMLAKNIQYF TGTGCCAGCAGCTTAGGGATGCTAGCCAAAAACATTCAGTACTTC
NA TRBJ1-2 TRBD1 TRBV5-4 CASSSPSWDRGIETYGYTF TGTGCCAGCAGCTCACCCTCTTGGGACAGGGGGATAGAAACCTATGGCTACACCTTC
NA TRBJ1-2 TRBD1 TRBV5-1 CASSLTGAGYGYTF TGCGCCAGCAGTTTGACAGGGGCCGGCTATGGCTACACCTTC
NA TRBJ2-1 NA TRBV10-1 CASSEEGGTNEQFF TGCGCCAGCAGTGAGGAGGGGGGGACCAATGAGCAGTTCTTC
NA TRBJ2-5 NA TRBV29-1 CSVPGEETQYF TGCAGCGTCCCCGGGGAAGAGACCCAGTACTTC
NA TRBJ1-1 TRBD1 TRBV29-1 CSVEGRARGRSTEAFF TGCAGCGTTGAAGGAAGGGCAAGGGGGCGGAGCACTGAAGCTTTCTTT
NA TRBJ2-7 TRBD2 TRBV5-1 CASSLSVAGVYEQYF TGCGCCAGCAGCTTGTCGGTAGCGGGAGTCTACGAGCAGTACTTC
NA TRBJ1-5 NA TRBV7-2 CASSWAGGAHNQPQHF TGTGCCAGCAGCTGGGCGGGGGGGGCACACAATCAGCCCCAGCATTTT
NA TRBJ2-1 TRBD1 TRBV7-9 CASSLPGTGNYNEQFF TGTGCCAGCAGCCTACCCGGGACAGGGAACTACAATGAGCAGTTCTTC
once TRBJ2-7 TRBD2 TRBV6-1 CASSESGGGLYEQYF TGTGCCAGCAGTGAATCGGGAGGGGGGCTCTACGAGCAGTACTTC
NA TRBJ2-1 TRBD2 TRBV29-1 CSVGEGPSGSRYNEQFF TGCAGCGTTGGCGAGGGTCCTAGCGGGAGTCGTTACAATGAGCAGTTCTTC
NA TRBJ2-1 TRBD2 TRBV7-2 CASSSRAGGPYNEQFF TGTGCCAGCAGCTCCCGAGCGGGAGGGCCATACAATGAGCAGTTCTTC
NA TRBJ2-7 TRBD2 TRBV7-2 CASSRPGREGLREQYF TGTGCCAGCAGCCGCCCGGGGAGGGAGGGTCTACGAGAGCAGTACTTC
once TRBJ2-1 TRBD1 TRBV9 CASSGGTGQFF TGTGCCAGCAGCGGAGGGACAGGGCAGTTCTTC
NA TRBJ1-1 NA TRBV10-1 CASSEGSRNTEAFF TGCGCCAGCAGTGAAGGCAGTCGAAACACTGAAGCTTTCTTT
NA TRBJ2-7 TRBD1 TRBV7-6 CASSLAQGASYEQYF TGTGCCAGCAGCTTAGCGCAGGGGGCCTCCTACGAGCAGTACTTC
NA TRBJ1-2 TRBD1 TRBV7-6 CASSGDRSGYGYTF TGTGCCAGCAGCGGGGACAGGTCCGGATATGGCTACACCTTC
NA TRBJ2-1 NA TRBV4-1 CASSQGRGFGEQFF TGCGCCAGCAGCCAAGGACGCGGTTTTGGGGAGCAGTTCTTC
NA TRBJ2-1 NA TRBV9 CASSTQSLTRSDEQFF TGTGCCAGCAGCACCCAGAGCCTCACTAGATCCGATGAGCAGTTCTTC